This T cell receptor (beta chain) was captured by sequencing in a study of blood T cell repertoires in COVID-19. Study summary: The United States, Italy and Spain were the sources of the acute and convalescent COVID-19 samples. Sources were T cells, B-cell-depleted T cells, or PBMCs; the material itself was cDNA or gDNA.

Authors' methods: It was from reference gene primer amplification that nucleated cell counts were estimated. TCRdb keeps only in-frame clones here, not all; method: immunoSEQ multiplex PCR. V, J and clone size reflect that table, while D and trimming were determined from the DNA. The sample comprises about 240,000 clones, 75% to 90% of which are singletons, and about 2.9% rests with the top ten. The germline gives CDR1 LNHDA, CDR2 SQIVND (reference sequence). The CDR3 loop spans 15 amino acids. V shed 1 base and J shed 2 bases, with 12 bases lying between them. V gene TRBV19 combines with J gene TRBJ2-7, with TRBD1 as a possible D gene (6 bases). The sample consisted of peripheral blood. The receptor was derived from a woman in her twenties or thirties who had recovered from COVID-19. In nucleotides, the CDR3 is TGTGCCAGTAGTATAGGGGGGCTCTCGGCCTACGAGCAGTACTTC. This encodes CASSIGGLSAYEQYF.